Below are 21 T cell receptor beta chains sequenced from a single sample in a study of long-term antiretroviral therapy in people with HIV. Survey level was the resolution at which the v3.0 immunoSEQ assay ran. Some clones are missing from TCRdb's copy, which holds only in-frame ones; the method was immunoSEQ multiplex PCR. The sample lists approximately 35,000 clones; 94% were seen once. Source: unsorted PBMCs, taken just over 5 years after starting antiretroviral therapy. The receptors derive from a woman aged 45 to 65 with HIV.

The chain is built from TRBV5-1 and TRBJ2-3; TRBD2 aligns across 8 bases. Germline V gene lookup returns CDR1 SGHRS and CDR2 YFSETQ. The CDR3 covers 17 residues. After removal of 2 bases from V and 0 bases from J, the junction contained 8 bases not matched to a gene. CDR3 sequence (DNA): TGCGCCAGCAGCTTTCGCGGGGGGCACAGAAGCACAGATACGCAGTATTTT. The encoded protein is CASSFRGGHRSTDTQYF.

Regarding this clone: At one end the junction does not follow the germline gene, possibly because of a read error. The chain combines TRBV27 with TRBJ2-7; the match to TRBD2 covers 10 bases. The germline V gene has CDR1 MNHEY and CDR2 SMNVEV (reference sequence). This CDR3 has 15 amino acids. DNA for the CDR3: TGTGCCAGCAGTATATCTAGCGGGGGTCTCTACGAGCAGTACTTC. Protein: CASSISSGGLYEQYF.

CDR3 sequence (DNA): TGCGCCAGCAGCCTAGGACAGGGGGCAGATACGCAGTATTTT. It encodes CASSLGQGADTQYF. The genes are TRBV4-1 and TRBJ2-3; 10 bases are shared with TRBD1. The CDR3 runs to 14 residues. From germline, CDR1 is MGHRA and CDR2 YSYEKL. Trimming took 4 bases from V and 4 from J; bases not matched to a gene: 2.

The rearrangement uses TRBV4-1 and TRBJ2-7, with 8 bases fitting TRBD2. Germline CDR1 and CDR2: MGHRA and YSYEKL. Trimming took 1 base from V and 3 from J; bases not matched to a gene: 5. This CDR3 region has 15 residues. CDR3 nucleotides: TGCGCCAGCAGCCAAGCCGGGGCGGGAGGCTACGAGCAGTACTTC. It codes for CASSQAGAGGYEQYF.

This sequence joins TRBV9 and TRBJ2-3, with D possibly being TRBD2 (5 bases). Looked up from germline, CDR1 is SGDLS and CDR2 is YYNGEE. CDR3 size: 13 residues. V lost 4 bases, J lost 3 bases, and 9 bases lay in between. DNA for the CDR3: TGTGCCAGCAGCTACCGGGGTACAGATACGCAGTATTTT. Its translation is CASSYRGTDTQYF.

This clone appeared once. This sequence joins TRBV16 and TRBJ1-2; 8 nucleotides agree with TRBD1. Germline V gene sequence: CDR1 KGHSY, CDR2 FQNENV. Trimming took 0 bases from V and 8 from J; bases not matched to a gene: 8. The CDR3 is 15 amino acids. CDR3: CASSQSQTGVSGYTF. CDR3 nucleotide sequence: TGTGCCAGCAGCCAATCACAGACAGGGGTAAGCGGCTACACCTTC.

This clone has a single count. V is TRBV2 and J is TRBJ1-1; D gene unclear. The V and J ends lost 8 bases and 1 base respectively, with 11 bases between them. The CDR3 runs 13 residues. CDR1 is SNHLY, CDR2 FYNNEI, per germline. CDR3 bases: TGTGCCAGCCTCTGGACGCCGAACACTGAAGCTTTCTTT. Translating gives CASLWTPNTEAFF.

The rearrangement uses TRBV5-5 and TRBJ2-7; the D is unclear. V dropped 6 bases and J dropped 2 bases, with 12 bases sitting between them. The CDR3 loop spans 13 amino acids. The germline V gene encodes CDR1 SGHKS and CDR2 YYEKEE (reference sequence). The CDR3 region has the DNA TGTGCCAGCACAAAGGACGGCACCTACGAGCAGTACTTC. It specifies CASTKDGTYEQYF.

The chain carries TRBV9 and TRBJ1-6; D uncertain. The germline V and J ends were trimmed by 3 bases and 3 bases, with 1 base remaining between them. Germline CDR1 and CDR2: SGDLS and YYNGEE. This CDR3 spans 12 amino acids. The CDR3: CASSDYNSPLHF. CDR3 bases: TGTGCCAGCAGCGACTATAATTCACCCCTCCACTTT.

This clone appeared a single time. The chain joins TRBV5-1 to TRBJ2-3; possibly TRBD2 for D (6 bases). Germline V CDR1 and CDR2: SGHRS, YFSETQ. The V end was cut by 5 bases, the J end by 0 bases, with 16 bases between. The CDR3 is 16 amino acids. CDR3 sequence (DNA): TGCGCCAGCAGAATTTCCGGGGGTTCTAGCACAGATACGCAGTATTTT. Amino acids: CASRISGGSSTDTQYF.

The rearrangement uses TRBV5-1 and TRBJ1-2; no definite D call. V was shortened by 0 bases and J by 5 bases, with 11 bases between the two germline ends. CDR1 is SGHRS and CDR2 is YFSETQ in the germline V gene. There are 14 residues in the CDR3. The CDR3 coding sequence is TGCGCCAGCAGCTTGGTCGGAACGGAGTATGGCTACACCTTC. It specifies CASSLVGTEYGYTF.

The genes are TRBV19 and TRBJ1-5; D perhaps matches TRBD1 (5 bases). V lost 4 bases, J lost 6 bases, and 13 bases lay in between. Germline V gives CDR1 LNHDA, CDR2 SQIVND (reference sequence). The CDR3 consists of 14 residues. CDR3 amino acids: CASSTRQLGQPQHF. In DNA form, the CDR3 reads TGTGCCAGTAGTACTAGACAGTTGGGTCAGCCCCAGCATTTT.

This clone has a handful of counts. The junction differs from germline at one of its ends, possibly a read error. J is TRBJ2-5 and V is TRBV7-7, with D possibly TRBD1 on 5 matching bases. Germline CDR1 reads SSHAT; CDR2 reads FNYEAQ (reference sequence). This CDR3 spans 14 amino acids. The CDR3 loop is CASSSQGFQETQYF. The CDR3 nucleotides are TGTGCTAGCAGCTCGCAGGGTTTCCAAGAGACCCAGTACTTC.

The chain employs TRBV5-1 and TRBJ2-5; 9 bases are shared with TRBD1. V lost 4 bases, J lost 6 bases, and 13 bases stayed unmatched. This CDR3 region has 16 residues. Germline V CDR1 and CDR2: SGHRS, YFSETQ. The CDR3 spells CASSDPLDRGMQTQYF. The CDR3 coding sequence is TGCGCCAGCAGCGACCCGCTGGACAGGGGTATGCAGACCCAGTACTTC.

This chain joins TRBV6-5 and TRBJ2-7, with D uncertain. The length of the CDR3 is 13 residues. The ends were cut back, 0 bases at V and 2 bases at J, with 5 bases in the middle. Germline V gene data show CDR1 as MNHEY and CDR2 as SVGAGI. CDR3 residues: CASSYSPPYEQYF. CDR3 DNA: TGTGCCAGCAGTTACTCGCCCCCCTACGAGCAGTACTTC.

The V call is TRBV4-2, the J call TRBJ1-1; D not resolved. Germline CDR1 is LGHNA and CDR2 is YNFKEQ. Trimming took off 2 bases at V and 4 bases at J, with 17 bases between the two ends. CDR3 size: 16 residues. CDR3 bases: TGTGCCAGCAGCCAACTTACAGTAGAGTTGGGCACTGAAGCTTTCTTT. It is translated as CASSQLTVELGTEAFF.

Comments on this clone: One end of the junction fails to match germline, which may point to a read error. V is TRBV7-7 and J is TRBJ2-7; 8 bases line up with TRBD2. CDR1 is SSHAT and CDR2 is FNYEAQ in the germline V gene (reference sequence). CDR3 size: 16 residues. CDR3 loop: CASSLAPVAGLGEQYF. DNA for the CDR3: TGTGCTAGCAGCTTAGCTCCTGTAGCGGGGCTGGGGGAGCAGTACTTC.

As to this clone: At one boundary the junction diverges from the germline segment, which might be a read error. The chain recombines TRBV7-9 with TRBJ1-1, with a tentative D call TRBD1 (5 bases). The CDR3 totals 11 residues. Germline assignment: CDR1 SEHNR and CDR2 FQNEAQ (reference sequence). This CDR3 is CASSEGTGAFF. CDR3 DNA sequence: TGTGCCAGCTCCGAAGGGACTGGAGCTTTCTTT.

CDR3 nucleotide sequence: TGTGCCAGTAGTATTCTGACAGCAACTAATGAAAAACTGTTTTTT. Its protein product is CASSILTATNEKLFF. This chain links TRBV19 with TRBJ1-4; D may be TRBD1 (5 bases). CDR1 LNHDA and CDR2 SQIVND come from the germline V gene (reference sequence). Between the trimmed V and J ends, which lost 3 bases and 0 bases, there was a span of 8 bases. The CDR3 spans 15 residues.

V is TRBV7-2 and J is TRBJ1-5, with TRBD1 matching over 11 bases. Trimming took 5 bases from V and 5 from J; bases not matched to a gene: 5. The germline V gene has CDR1 SGHTA and CDR2 FQGNSA. The CDR3 is made up of 15 amino acids. The CDR3 nucleotides are TGTGCCAGCAGCCCAAGGACAGGGGGCGATCAGCCCCAGCATTTT. It specifies CASSPRTGGDQPQHF.

The J gene is TRBJ1-2, the V gene TRBV19; 7 bases align to TRBD1. This CDR3 has 16 amino acids. Germline V gives CDR1 LNHDA, CDR2 SQIVND (reference sequence). V shed 5 bases and J 0 bases; nucleotides not matched to a gene: 9. The CDR3 DNA reads TGTGCCAGTAGTCTCACGACAGGGTCGGCTAACTATGGCTACACCTTC. It is translated as CASSLTTGSANYGYTF.